The sequence of this TCR beta chain was determined in a study of CD8+CD57+ T cells in acquired aplastic anemia. Overall study findings and caveats: Some 28 sequences, all CD8+ CDR3, were shared between patients and controls.

Remarks on this clonotype: Its antigen is undetermined. Just one base apart from a much larger clone, this may be a read error.

CDR3 and TCR beta VDJ profiling relied on genomic DNA as the template. TCRdb fed the reads into MiXCR, producing one record per CDR3 protein. The sample contains around 430,000 distinct CDR3 sequences, about a third of which appear only once. Those patients picked for sequencing had displayed CD8+CD57+ cell expansion on flow cytometry. Sequencing used sorted CD4+, CD8+, or CD8+CD57+ T cells (not recorded which) from PBMCs. This receptor was obtained from a human donor with aplastic anemia.

The chain's CDR3 is CASSWAGDGTGAFF. CDR3 DNA: TGTGCCAGCAGCTGGGCAGGGGACGGCACTGGAGCTTTCTTT. The rearrangement joins TRBV7-2 to TRBJ1-1, with D perhaps matching TRBD1 (6 bases). Germline values: CDR1 SGHTA, CDR2 FQGNSA. The CDR3 sequence is 14 residues long.